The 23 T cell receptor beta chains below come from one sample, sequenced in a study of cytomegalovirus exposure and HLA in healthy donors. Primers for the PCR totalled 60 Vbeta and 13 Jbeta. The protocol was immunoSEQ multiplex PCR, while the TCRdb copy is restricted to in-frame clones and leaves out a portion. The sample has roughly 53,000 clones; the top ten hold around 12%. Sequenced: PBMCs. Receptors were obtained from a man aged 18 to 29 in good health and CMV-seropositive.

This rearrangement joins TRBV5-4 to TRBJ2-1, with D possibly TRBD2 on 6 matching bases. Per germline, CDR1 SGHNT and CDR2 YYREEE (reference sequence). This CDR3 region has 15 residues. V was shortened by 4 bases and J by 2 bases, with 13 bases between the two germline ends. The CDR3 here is CASSVDGSPYNEQFF. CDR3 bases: TGTGCCAGCAGCGTAGACGGGAGCCCCTACAATGAGCAGTTCTTC.

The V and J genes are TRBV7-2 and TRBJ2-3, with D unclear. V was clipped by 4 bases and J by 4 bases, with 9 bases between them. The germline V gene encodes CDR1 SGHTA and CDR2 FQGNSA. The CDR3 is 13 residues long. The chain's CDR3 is CASSSPGADTQYF. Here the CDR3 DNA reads TGTGCCAGCAGCTCGCCAGGCGCAGATACGCAGTATTTT. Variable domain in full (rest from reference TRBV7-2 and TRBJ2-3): GAGVSQSPSNKVTEKGKDVELRCDPISGHTALYWYRQSLGQGLEFLIYFQGNSAPDKSGLPSDRFSAERTGGSVSTLTIQRTQQEDSAVYLCASSSPGADTQYFGPGTRLTVL.

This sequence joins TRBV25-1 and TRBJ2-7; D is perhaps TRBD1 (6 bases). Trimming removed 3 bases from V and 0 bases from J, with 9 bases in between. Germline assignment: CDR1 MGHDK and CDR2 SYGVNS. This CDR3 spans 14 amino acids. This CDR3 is CASSERGTSYEQYF. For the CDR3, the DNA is TGTGCCAGCAGTGAGAGGGGGACCTCCTACGAGCAGTACTTC.

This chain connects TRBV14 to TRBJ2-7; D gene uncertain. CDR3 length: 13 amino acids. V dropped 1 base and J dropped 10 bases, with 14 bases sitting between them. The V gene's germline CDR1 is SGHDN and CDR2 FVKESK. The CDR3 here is CASSQVPATNQYF. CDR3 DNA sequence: TGTGCCAGCAGCCAAGTCCCAGCGACGAATCAGTACTTC.

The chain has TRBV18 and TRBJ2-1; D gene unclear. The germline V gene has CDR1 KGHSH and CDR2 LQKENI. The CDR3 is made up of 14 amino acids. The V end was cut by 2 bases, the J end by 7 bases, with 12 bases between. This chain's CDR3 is CASSPEILRNEQFF. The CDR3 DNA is TGTGCCAGCTCACCAGAAATATTACGGAATGAGCAGTTCTTC. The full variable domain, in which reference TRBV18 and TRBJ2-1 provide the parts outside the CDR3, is NAGVMQNPRHLVRRRGQEARLRCSPMKGHSHVYWYRQLPEEGLKFMVYLQKENIIDESGMPKERFSAEFPKEGPSILRIQQVVRGDSAAYFCASSPEILRNEQFFGPGTRLTVL.

The CDR3 spells CATYESRDEQFF. The CDR3 DNA follows: TGTGCCACCTATGAGAGCAGGGATGAGCAGTTCTTC. The chain carries TRBV27 and TRBJ2-1, with TRBD1 as a possible D gene (5 bases). Trimming removed 10 bases at V and 8 bases at J, with 15 bases between. This CDR3 contains 12 residues. Per the germline V gene, CDR1 is MNHEY and CDR2 is SMNVEV (reference sequence).

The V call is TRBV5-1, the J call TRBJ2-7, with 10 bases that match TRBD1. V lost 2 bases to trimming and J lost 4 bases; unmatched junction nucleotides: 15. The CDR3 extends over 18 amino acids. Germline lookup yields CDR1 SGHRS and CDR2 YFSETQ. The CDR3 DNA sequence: TGCGCCAGCAGCTTCACAGCCGCCGGGACAGGGGATTTGTACGAGCAGTACTTC. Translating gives CASSFTAAGTGDLYEQYF.

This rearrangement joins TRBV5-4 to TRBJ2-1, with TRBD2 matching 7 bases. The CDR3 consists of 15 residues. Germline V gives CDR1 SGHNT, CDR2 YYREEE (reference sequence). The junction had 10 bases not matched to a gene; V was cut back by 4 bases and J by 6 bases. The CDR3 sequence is CASSPRSGETNEQFF. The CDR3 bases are TGTGCCAGCAGCCCCCGAAGCGGGGAAACCAATGAGCAGTTCTTC.

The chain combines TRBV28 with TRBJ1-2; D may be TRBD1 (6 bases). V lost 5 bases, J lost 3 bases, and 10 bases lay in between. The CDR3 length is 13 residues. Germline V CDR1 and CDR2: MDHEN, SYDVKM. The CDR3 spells CASSTGRDYGYTF. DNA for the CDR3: TGTGCCAGCAGTACAGGGAGGGACTATGGCTACACCTTC.

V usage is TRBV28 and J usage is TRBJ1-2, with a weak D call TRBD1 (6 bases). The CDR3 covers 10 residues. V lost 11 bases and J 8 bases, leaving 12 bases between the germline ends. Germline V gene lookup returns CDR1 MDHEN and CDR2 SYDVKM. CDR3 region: CAAQGLGYTF. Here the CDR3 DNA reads TGTGCCGCACAGGGCCTGGGCTACACCTTC.

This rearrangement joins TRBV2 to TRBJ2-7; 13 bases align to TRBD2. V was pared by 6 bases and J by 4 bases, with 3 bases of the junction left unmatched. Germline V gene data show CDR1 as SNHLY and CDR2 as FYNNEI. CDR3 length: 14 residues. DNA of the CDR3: TGTGCCAGCAGAGAACTAGCGGGAGGGTACGAGCAGTACTTC. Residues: CASRELAGGYEQYF.

The CDR3 protein is CASSATSGNSYEQYF. In nucleotides, the CDR3 is TGTGCCAGCAGCGCGACTAGCGGGAACTCCTACGAGCAGTACTTC. The rearrangement links TRBV9 to TRBJ2-5; the match to TRBD2 covers 11 bases. With the DNA end fitting TRBJ2-7 better, the J assignment may be wrong. This CDR3 region has 15 residues. In germline, CDR1 is SGDLS, CDR2 YYNGEE.

The CDR3 region has the DNA TGTGCCAGCAGCTATGGGGCGAGCTCCTACAATGAGCAGTTCTTC. Its translation: CASSYGASSYNEQFF. The chain is built from TRBV5-6 and TRBJ2-1, with a tentative D call TRBD1 (5 bases). The CDR3 runs to 15 residues. The germline V and J ends were trimmed by 3 bases and 0 bases, with 10 bases remaining between them. The germline gives CDR1 SGHDT, CDR2 YYEEEE. The full variable domain, with the rest looked up from reference TRBV5-6 and TRBJ2-1, is DAGVTQSPTHLIKTRGQQVTLRCSPKSGHDTVSWYQQALGQGPQFIFQYYEEEERQRGNFPDRFSGHQFPNYSSELNVNALLLGDSALYLCASSYGASSYNEQFFGPGTRLTVL.

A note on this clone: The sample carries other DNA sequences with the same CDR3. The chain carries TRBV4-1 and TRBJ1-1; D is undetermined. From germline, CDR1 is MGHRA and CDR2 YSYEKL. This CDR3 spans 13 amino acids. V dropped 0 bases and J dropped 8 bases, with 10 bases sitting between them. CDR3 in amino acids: CASSQDGGGEAFF. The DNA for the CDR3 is TGCGCCAGCAGCCAAGATGGCGGAGGGGAAGCTTTCTTT.

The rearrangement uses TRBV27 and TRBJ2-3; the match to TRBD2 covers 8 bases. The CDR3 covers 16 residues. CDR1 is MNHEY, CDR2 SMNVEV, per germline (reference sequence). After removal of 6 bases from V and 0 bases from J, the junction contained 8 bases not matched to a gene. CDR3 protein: CASSHGREASTDTQYF. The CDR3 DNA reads TGTGCCAGCAGCCATGGGCGGGAGGCTAGCACAGATACGCAGTATTTT.

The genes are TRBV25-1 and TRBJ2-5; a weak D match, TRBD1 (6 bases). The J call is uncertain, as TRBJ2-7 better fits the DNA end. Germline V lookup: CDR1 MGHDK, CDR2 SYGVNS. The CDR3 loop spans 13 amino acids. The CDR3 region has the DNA TGTGCCAGCAGTGAGGGACAAACCTACGAGCAGTACTTC. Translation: CASSEGQTYEQYF.

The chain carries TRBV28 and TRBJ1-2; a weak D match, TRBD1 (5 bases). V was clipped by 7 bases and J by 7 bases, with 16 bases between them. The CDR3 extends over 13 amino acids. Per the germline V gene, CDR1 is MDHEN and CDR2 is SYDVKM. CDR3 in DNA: TGTGCCAGCACGCAGGGAATGGTTAGTGGCTACACCTTC. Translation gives CASTQGMVSGYTF.

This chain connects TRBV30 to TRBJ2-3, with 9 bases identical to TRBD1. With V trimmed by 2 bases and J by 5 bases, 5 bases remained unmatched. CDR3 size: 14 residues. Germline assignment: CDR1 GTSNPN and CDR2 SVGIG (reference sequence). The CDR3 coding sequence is TGTGCCTGGAGTCCCGGGACAGGGTTAGATACGCAGTATTTT. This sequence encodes CAWSPGTGLDTQYF.

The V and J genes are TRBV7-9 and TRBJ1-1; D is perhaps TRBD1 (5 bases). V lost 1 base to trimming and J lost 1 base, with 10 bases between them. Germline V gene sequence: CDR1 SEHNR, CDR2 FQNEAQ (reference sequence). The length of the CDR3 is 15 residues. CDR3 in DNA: TGTGCCAGCAGCTTAGTACTCGGGGGGAACACTGAAGCTTTCTTT. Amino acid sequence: CASSLVLGGNTEAFF.

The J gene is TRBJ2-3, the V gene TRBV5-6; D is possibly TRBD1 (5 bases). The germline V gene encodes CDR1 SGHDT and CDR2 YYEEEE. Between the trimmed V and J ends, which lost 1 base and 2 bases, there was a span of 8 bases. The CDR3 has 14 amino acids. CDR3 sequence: CASSLTGNTDTQYF. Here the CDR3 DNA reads TGTGCCAGCAGCTTGACAGGAAACACAGATACGCAGTATTTT.

CDR3 sequence: CAAARTESTDTQYF. CDR3 in DNA: TGTGCAGCAGCCCGGACAGAAAGCACAGATACGCAGTATTTT. The V gene is TRBV7-3, the J gene TRBJ2-3, with a tentative D call TRBD1 (6 bases). The CDR3 runs to 14 residues. Germline V gene data show CDR1 as SGHTA and CDR2 as FQGTGA.

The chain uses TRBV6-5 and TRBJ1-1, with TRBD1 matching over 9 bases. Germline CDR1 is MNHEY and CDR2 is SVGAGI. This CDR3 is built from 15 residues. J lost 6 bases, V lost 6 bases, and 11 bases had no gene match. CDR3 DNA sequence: TGTGCCAGCAGGAAAGGACAGGGGCTGATGGCTGAAGCTTTCTTT. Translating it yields CASRKGQGLMAEAFF.

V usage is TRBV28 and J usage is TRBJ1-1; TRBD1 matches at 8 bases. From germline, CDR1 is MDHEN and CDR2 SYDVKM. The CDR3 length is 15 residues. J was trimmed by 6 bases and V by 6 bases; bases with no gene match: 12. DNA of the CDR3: TGTGCCAGCAGCACCACTGACAGGGGTTTCCCTGAAGCTTTCTTT. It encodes CASSTTDRGFPEAFF. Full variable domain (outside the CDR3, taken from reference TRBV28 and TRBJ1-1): DVKVTQSSRYLVKRTGEKVFLECVQDMDHENMFWYRQDPGLGLRLIYFSYDVKMKEKGDIPEGYSVSREKKERFSLILESASTNQTSMYLCASSTTDRGFPEAFFGQGTRLTVV.